The 19 T cell receptor beta chains below were found in one sample sequenced in a study of T-cell reconstitution after alpha-beta-depleted transplantation in children. Unique molecular identifiers were incorporated during preparation of the TCRbeta library. TCRdb independently ran MiXCR on the PCR reads; one entry per CDR3 protein. The data hold 700,000 to 850,000 distinct CDR3 sequences, with approximately 15% observed a single time. The sequences come from PBMCs, mostly from graft donor cells, collected 360 days after TCRalphabeta/CD19-depleted stem cell transplant. Receptor source: a male patient between 5 and 17 years old who had a stem cell transplant for acute lymphoblastic leukemia, so the T cells may come from the graft donor.

V usage is TRBV20-1 and J usage is TRBJ1-5, with 7 bases that match TRBD1. Germline V CDR1 and CDR2: DFQATT, SNEGSKA (reference sequence). The CDR3 totals 16 residues. V trimming: 0 bases; J trimming: 8 bases; junction bases outside the gene matches: 13. CDR3 region: CSARDGWRQGGKPQHF. Written as DNA, the CDR3 is TGCAGTGCTAGAGATGGTTGGCGGCAGGGGGGAAAGCCCCAGCATTTT.

As to this clonotype: A single base separates this from a much larger clone, so it may be a read error. The chain uses TRBV7-7 and TRBJ2-1; 7 bases are a match to TRBD2. The CDR3 is 15 residues long. CDR1 SSHAT and CDR2 FNYEAQ come from the germline V gene (reference sequence). V shed 7 bases and J 3 bases; nucleotides not matched to a gene: 9. The CDR3 loop reads CASNQGERGYNEQFF. The DNA for the CDR3 is TGTGCCAGCAACCAAGGGGAGCGGGGCTACAATGAGCAGTTCTTC. The variable domain in full, with the rest retrieved from reference TRBV7-7 and TRBJ2-1, is GAGVSQSPRYKVTKRGQDVTLRCDPISSHATLYWYQQALGQGPEFLTYFNYEAQPDKSGLPSDRFSAERPEGSISTLTIQRTEQRDSAMYRCASNQGERGYNEQFFGPGTRLTVL.

The chain recombines TRBV2 with TRBJ1-5; 11 bases are shared with TRBD1. Germline assignment: CDR1 SNHLY and CDR2 FYNNEI. This CDR3 has 18 residues. The CDR3 is CTCSLDPRDRGFGQPQHF. CDR3 nucleotides: TGTACCTGCAGTTTAGATCCCCGGGACAGGGGGTTTGGACAGCCCCAGCATTTT.

This clonotype was observed many times. The CDR3 is CASSYSRTGIEKLFF. The DNA of the CDR3 is TGTGCCAGCAGTTACTCTCGGACAGGGATTGAAAAACTGTTTTTT. The chain is built from TRBV6-5 and TRBJ1-4; 8 bases line up with TRBD1. Per germline, CDR1 MNHEY and CDR2 SVGAGI. This CDR3 spans 15 amino acids. V lost 0 bases to trimming and J lost 7 bases; unmatched junction nucleotides: 4.

The V and J genes are TRBV7-6 and TRBJ2-7; D not certain. Trimming stripped 1 base from V and 0 bases from J, with 10 bases between. Germline-derived CDR1 and CDR2 are SGHVS and FNYEAQ. This CDR3 spans 15 amino acids. The DNA for the CDR3 is TGTGCCAGCAGCTTAGGTCTCACGAGCTCCTACGAGCAGTACTTC. Translation gives CASSLGLTSSYEQYF.

J is TRBJ2-5 and V is TRBV20-1; TRBD2 aligns across 7 bases. CDR1 is DFQATT and CDR2 is SNEGSKA in the germline V gene (reference sequence). The CDR3 length is 13 residues. V shed 6 bases, J shed 5 bases, and the junction held 9 bases outside the gene matches. The CDR3 loop reads CSAGGGSWETQYF. DNA of the CDR3: TGCAGTGCCGGTGGCGGGAGTTGGGAGACCCAGTACTTC.

This clonotype was seen repeatedly, ten times or more. J is TRBJ2-5 and V is TRBV29-1, with TRBD1 matching over 8 bases. Germline CDR1 reads SQVTM; CDR2 reads ANQGSEA. With 6 bases clipped from V and 0 bases from J, the junction kept 6 bases outside the gene matches. The CDR3 has 14 amino acids. The CDR3 loop is CSVLPTGDQETQYF. The CDR3 coding sequence is TGCAGCGTCCTACCGACAGGGGACCAAGAGACCCAGTACTTC.

This clonotype has only a few counts. The V call is TRBV20-1, the J call TRBJ2-3; D not certain. Trimming pared 0 bases from V and 0 bases from J, leaving 10 bases between. Germline CDR1 is DFQATT and CDR2 is SNEGSKA (reference sequence). CDR3 length: 15 residues. CDR3 in amino acids: CSARDSGISTDTQYF. The DNA for the CDR3 is TGCAGTGCTAGAGATTCCGGCATAAGCACAGATACGCAGTATTTT.

There are many counts of this clonotype. The J gene is TRBJ2-4, the V gene TRBV5-1, with D possibly matching TRBD2 (6 bases). From germline, CDR1 is SGHRS and CDR2 YFSETQ. The CDR3 totals 17 residues. Trimming removed 1 base at V and 3 bases at J, with 17 bases between. The CDR3 sequence: CASSLPATSSVKNIQYF. The CDR3 DNA reads as TGCGCCAGCAGCTTGCCTGCTACTAGCTCGGTCAAAAACATTCAGTACTTC.

The chain carries TRBV2 and TRBJ2-1; TRBD2 might be the D (5 bases). The CDR3 sequence is 15 residues long. Trimming pared 2 bases from V and 4 bases from J, leaving 12 bases between. Germline V gene data show CDR1 as SNHLY and CDR2 as FYNNEI. The CDR3 DNA sequence: TGTGCCAGCAGTGAAACCGTGACTAATTACAATGAGCAGTTCTTC. Translated: CASSETVTNYNEQFF.

A few counts support this clonotype. The genes are TRBV5-1 and TRBJ2-1, with TRBD1 as a possible D gene (6 bases). CDR3 length equals 14 residues. Looked up from germline, CDR1 is SGHRS and CDR2 is YFSETQ. V lost 7 bases to trimming and J lost 2 bases, with 13 bases between them. The chain's CDR3 is CASGAQGPYNEQFF. Written as DNA, the CDR3 is TGCGCCAGCGGCGCACAGGGACCCTACAATGAGCAGTTCTTC. The full variable domain, with the rest looked up from reference TRBV5-1 and TRBJ2-1, is KAGVTQTPRYLIKTRGQQVTLSCSPISGHRSVSWYQQTPGQGLQFLFEYFSETQRNKGNFPGRFSGRQFSNSRSEMNVSTLELGDSALYLCASGAQGPYNEQFFGPGTRLTVL.

This chain connects TRBV7-3 to TRBJ2-5; unclear D gene. This CDR3 is 15 amino acids long. The germline V gene encodes CDR1 SGHTA and CDR2 FQGTGA. V lost 0 bases, J lost 1 base, and 9 bases lay in between. The CDR3 DNA follows: TGTGCCAGCAGCTTAACGTGGAGAACCCAAGAGACCCAGTACTTC. Its protein is CASSLTWRTQETQYF.

This clonotype was observed many times. The V and J genes are TRBV5-1 and TRBJ1-3; no firm D call. The germline gives CDR1 SGHRS, CDR2 YFSETQ. This CDR3 contains 14 residues. V lost 5 bases to trimming and J lost 0 bases, with 9 bases between them. CDR3 coding DNA: TGCGCCAGCAGTAGAGCTGACTCTGGAAACACCATATATTTT. Translated: CASSRADSGNTIYF.

This clonotype turned up a few times. The CDR3 coding sequence is TGCGCCAGCAGCCAGCCCGGGAGCTTCATGAACACTGAAGCTTTCTTT. Translating it yields CASSQPGSFMNTEAFF. This rearrangement joins TRBV4-1 to TRBJ1-1; D call uncertain. Germline lookup yields CDR1 MGHRA and CDR2 YSYEKL. The ends were cut back, 3 bases at V and 0 bases at J, with 14 bases in the middle. CDR3 length: 16 amino acids.

The rearrangement uses TRBV4-2 and TRBJ2-3, with 7 nucleotides matching TRBD2. In germline, CDR1 is LGHNA, CDR2 YNFKEQ. With V trimmed by 0 bases and J by 1 base, 1 base remained unmatched. CDR3 size: 15 residues. The CDR3 region has the DNA TGTGCCAGCAGCCAAGATGCGGGAGGCACAGATACGCAGTATTTT. Translation gives CASSQDAGGTDTQYF.

This clonotype appeared a few times. This chain uses TRBV29-1 with TRBJ2-5; 9 bases map to TRBD1. Germline loops: CDR1 SQVTM, CDR2 ANQGSEA. With V trimmed by 4 bases and J by 4 bases, 7 bases remained unmatched. The CDR3 is 14 amino acids. CDR3 protein: CSVARDRARETQYF. The CDR3 DNA reads as TGCAGCGTTGCAAGGGACAGGGCAAGAGAGACCCAGTACTTC.

There are many counts of this clonotype. The J gene is TRBJ2-7, the V gene TRBV6-5, with unresolved D. The V gene lost 3 bases and the J gene lost 1 base, with 19 bases spanning the gap. Germline CDR1 and CDR2: MNHEY and SVGAGI. This CDR3 spans 17 amino acids. CDR3 sequence (DNA): TGTGCCAGCAGTTATCAGGCCAGCCCCCCATGGTCCTACGAGCAGTACTTC. The encoded protein is CASSYQASPPWSYEQYF.

V gene TRBV20-1 combines with J gene TRBJ2-2; D might be TRBD1 or TRBD2, each matching 5 bases. CDR3 size: 13 residues. Trimming pared 0 bases from V and 5 bases from J, leaving 7 bases between. Looked up from germline, CDR1 is DFQATT and CDR2 is SNEGSKA (reference sequence). DNA for the CDR3: TGCAGTGCTAGAGATGGGGGTACCGGGGAGCTGTTTTTT. The encoded protein is CSARDGGTGELFF.

V and J are TRBV7-9 and TRBJ1-3; 7 bases fit TRBD1. The V and J ends lost 6 bases and 13 bases, in that order; junction bases with no gene match: 12. The V gene's germline CDR1 is SEHNR and CDR2 FQNEAQ (reference sequence). CDR3 length equals 13 residues. CDR3 amino acids: CASRTQGRNVIYF. CDR3 sequence (DNA): TGTGCCAGCAGAACACAGGGGCGAAATGTGATATATTTT.